This entry features one T cell receptor (beta chain) sequence. Using immunoSEQ multiplex PCR, the repertoire was profiled, and TCRdb retains in-frame clones only, with some absent. The sample comprises around 300,000 clones, 85% to 90% of which are singletons, and under 6% rests with the top ten. This record belongs to a study of Ad26.COV2.S vaccination and SARS-CoV-2 variants. Study-level background: Intramuscular Ad26.COV2.S at 5x10^10 or 1x10^11 viral particles.

Documented treatment: about 20 received Ad26.COV2.S at low or high dose, single or two shots; several received placebo; per-sample allocation not given. Sampling was performed 63 days after the first vaccine or placebo injection. An Ad26 vector that expressed Wuhan-strain SARS-CoV-2 spike constituted the vaccine. The V and J ends lost 4 bases and 2 bases respectively, with 9 bases between them. This CDR3 is 13 amino acids long. CDR1 and CDR2 (germline): SGHRS, YFSETQ. Here the sequenced sample was peripheral blood, taken in a trial of Ad26.COV2.S vaccine versus placebo. This TCR was sampled from a person between 18 and 65 years old who received the Ad26.COV2.S COVID-19 vaccine or a placebo. The V and J genes are TRBV5-1 and TRBJ1-1; D gene uncertain. CDR3 nucleotide sequence: TGCGCCAGCAGCCCGGACGGAAACACTGAAGCTTTCTTT. Amino acids: CASSPDGNTEAFF.